Below are 14 T cell receptor beta chains sequenced from a single sample in a study of vaccination effects on CD4 cells after COVID-19. These receptors' antigens are unknown. Produced via immunoSEQ multiplex PCR; TCRdb's table is partial and in-frame only. The sample yields about 31,000 clones, 75% to 90% seen once. Peptide-pool stimulation followed by sequencing identified expanded antigen-specific CD4+ clonotypes in the ViraFEST assay. Following 10 days of culture, CD4+ T cells were isolated. Participants got two doses of BNT162b2 or mRNA-1273 vaccine. The input for sequencing was CD4+ T cells from PBMCs cultured with SARS-CoV-2 spike peptides, taken after COVID-19 vaccination. These TCRs come from a human donor who received a COVID-19 vaccine. Some clones in this sample may be carry-over from other donors' samples.

The chain has TRBV6-5 and TRBJ1-6; no firm D call. The CDR3 is 14 residues long. Germline CDR1 reads MNHEY; CDR2 reads SVGAGI. Trimming removed 2 bases at V and 7 bases at J, with 9 bases between. DNA of the CDR3: TGTGCCAGCAGTTACCACATCCAGAATTCACCCCTCCACTTT. It codes for CASSYHIQNSPLHF.

The chain joins TRBV3-1 (or the pseudogene TRBV3-2) to TRBJ2-4, with D uncertain. This CDR3 contains 12 residues. V was pared by 0 bases and J by 8 bases, with 5 bases between. In germline, CDR1 is LGHDT, CDR2 YNNKEL (reference sequence). CDR3 region: CASSQDLDIQYF. The CDR3 region has the DNA TGTGCCAGCAGCCAAGATCTGGACATTCAGTACTTC.

The J gene is TRBJ2-7, the V gene TRBV11-2; D is unresolved. CDR1 SGHAT and CDR2 FQNNGV come from the germline V gene. The CDR3 sequence is 11 residues long. Trimming stripped 2 bases from V and 6 bases from J, with 5 bases between. Written as DNA, the CDR3 is TGTGCCAGCAGCTTACGAGGCGAGCAGTACTTC. It specifies CASSLRGEQYF.

This clone turned up a few times. The V gene is TRBV11-2, the J gene TRBJ2-7; TRBD1 agrees at 8 bases. With V trimmed by 1 base and J by 2 bases, 4 bases remained unmatched. The CDR3 is made up of 15 amino acids. Looked up from germline, CDR1 is SGHAT and CDR2 is FQNNGV. In DNA, the CDR3 is TGTGCCAGCAGCTTAGGAGCACAGGGGGCCTACGAGCAGTACGTC. Translated: CASSLGAQGAYEQYV.

This clone was seen just once. V and J are TRBV21-1 and TRBJ2-4; the table names TRBD1, a call not compared with the DNA. TRBV21-1 is a pseudogene. CDR3 length: 17 residues. Here the CDR3 reads CASSKTPIGQGKNIQYF. DNA of the CDR3: TGTGCCAGCAGCAAAACCCCTATCGGACAGGGAAAAAACATTCAGTACTTC.

This chain links TRBV10-3 with TRBJ2-7; D is ambiguous. V was trimmed by 3 bases and J by 5 bases, leaving 8 bases between them. Germline V CDR1 and CDR2: ENHRY, SYGVKD. CDR3 size: 12 residues. In DNA form, the CDR3 reads TGTGCCATCAGTGACATCGGCGACGAGCAGTACGTC. This sequence encodes CAISDIGDEQYV.

The chain employs TRBV24-1 and TRBJ2-1; 14 bases map to TRBD2. This CDR3 is built from 16 residues. V lost 1 base to trimming and J lost 9 bases; unmatched junction nucleotides: 4. Per the germline V gene, CDR1 is KGHDR and CDR2 is SFDVKD. CDR3 nucleotide sequence: TGTGCCACCAGTGATTTTGGACTAGCGGGGGGAGGTGAGCAGTTCTTC. Protein: CATSDFGLAGGGEQFF.

In this sample, this clone turned up a few times. J is TRBJ2-3 and V is TRBV15; possible D gene TRBD2, 6 bases. Germline CDR1 reads LNHNV; CDR2 reads YYDKDF (reference sequence). V dropped 3 bases and J dropped 0 bases, with 13 bases sitting between them. The CDR3 runs 16 residues. CDR3 in amino acids: CATSRAYGTSTDTQYF. CDR3 DNA sequence: TGTGCCACCAGCAGGGCCTACGGGACTAGCACAGATACGCAGTATTTT.

The V and J genes are TRBV3-1 (or the pseudogene TRBV3-2) and TRBJ1-3; D might be TRBD1 (6 bases). The CDR3 consists of 16 residues. From germline, CDR1 is LGHDT and CDR2 YNNKEL (reference sequence). Trimming removed 4 bases at V and 0 bases at J, with 13 bases between. CDR3 sequence reads: CASSPRGSHSGNTIYF. The DNA of the CDR3 is TGTGCCAGCAGCCCCAGGGGAAGTCACTCTGGAAACACCATATATTTT.

The CDR3 bases are TGTGCCAGTAGTTCCTTAGCGGGGGGCTCTGGGGCCAACGTCCTGACTTTC. Translating gives CASSSLAGGSGANVLTF. The chain is built from TRBV19 and TRBJ2-6; the match to TRBD2 covers 10 bases. This CDR3 region has 17 residues. V lost 5 bases to trimming and J lost 0 bases; unmatched junction nucleotides: 4. Germline V CDR1 and CDR2: LNHDA, SQIVND (reference sequence). The complete variable domain, with remaining parts taken from reference TRBV19 and TRBJ2-6, reads DGGITQSPKYLFRKEGQNVTLSCEQNLNHDAMYWYRQDPGQGLRLIYYSQIVNDFQKGDIAEGYSVSREKKESFPLTVTSAQKNPTAFYLCASSSLAGGSGANVLTFGAGSRLTVL.

This clone was seen more than once but under ten times. The rearrangement uses TRBV6-2 or TRBV6-3 and TRBJ2-7; TRBD2 is a possible D gene (7 bases). The CDR3 is 14 amino acids. The germline CDR1 and CDR2 sequences are MNHEY and SVGEGT. V shed 6 bases and J shed 2 bases, with 14 bases lying between them. The CDR3, as DNA: TGTGCCAGCAGCCCCGTGCGGGGGCCCTACGAGCAGTACGTC. Amino acids: CASSPVRGPYEQYV.

This clone occurred a few times. CDR3: CASSIQRTGELFF. CDR3 nucleotide sequence: TGTGCCAGTAGTATTCAGAGGACCGGGGAGCTGTTTTTT. The V call is TRBV19, the J call TRBJ2-2; no clear D gene. The CDR3 is 13 residues long. Between the trimmed V and J ends, which lost 3 bases and 5 bases, there was a span of 7 bases. Germline V CDR1 and CDR2: LNHDA, SQIVND (reference sequence).

The chain recombines TRBV10-1 with TRBJ2-2; TRBD1 matches 10 bases. CDR3 length: 14 amino acids. With 7 bases clipped from V and 7 bases from J, the junction kept 6 bases outside the gene matches. Looked up from germline, CDR1 is WNHNN and CDR2 is SYGVQD (reference sequence). The CDR3 DNA follows: TGCGCCAGCACCCGGGACAGGGGAGTCGGGGAGCTGTTTTTT. Its protein product is CASTRDRGVGELFF.

This chain uses TRBV5-1 with TRBJ1-2; possibly TRBD1 for D (5 bases). In germline, CDR1 is SGHRS, CDR2 YFSETQ. CDR3 length: 13 amino acids. Trimming removed 5 bases from V and 1 base from J, with 9 bases in between. This CDR3 is CASSWGLNYGYTF. CDR3 in DNA: TGCGCCAGCAGTTGGGGACTTAACTATGGCTACACCTTC.